These 14 T cell receptor beta chains share one sample of origin, sequenced in a study of blood T cell repertoires in COVID-19. Profiled with immunoSEQ multiplex PCR; TCRdb holds only in-frame clones, not every one. This sample has about 270,000 clones, with roughly nine tenths found just once. Specimen: PBMCs or T cells enriched from blood (not recorded which). All receptors derive from a woman aged 50 to 60 who had recovered from COVID-19.

CDR3 residues: CASSWTSIKETQYF. The CDR3, as DNA: TGTGCCAGCAGTTGGACTAGCATCAAAGAGACCCAGTACTTC. This rearrangement joins TRBV6-2 or TRBV6-3 to TRBJ2-5, with 8 bases identical to TRBD2. The V gene end was trimmed by 4 bases and the J gene end by 3 bases; junction bases not matched to a gene: 4. The length of the CDR3 is 14 residues. The germline V gene encodes CDR1 MNHEY and CDR2 SVGEGT.

The chain joins TRBV6-2 or TRBV6-3 to TRBJ1-4; D remains ambiguous. CDR1 is MNHEY and CDR2 is SVGEGT in the germline V gene. The CDR3 is made up of 13 amino acids. V was cut by 4 bases and J by 8 bases, with 11 bases left in between. The CDR3 nucleotides read TGTGCCAGCAGTTCAGCCTCGGGAGAAAAACTGTTTTTT. It yields the protein CASSSASGEKLFF.

The chain links TRBV6-2 or TRBV6-3 to TRBJ1-5; 8 bases fit TRBD1. The CDR3 loop spans 16 amino acids. Germline V gene sequence: CDR1 MNHEY, CDR2 SVGEGT. V lost 2 bases to trimming and J lost 4 bases; unmatched junction nucleotides: 7. The CDR3 nucleotides are TGTGCCAGCAGTTACGGGACAGGCCGGGGAAATCAGCCCCAGCATTTT. Protein: CASSYGTGRGNQPQHF.

The chain carries TRBV3-1 (or the pseudogene TRBV3-2) and TRBJ1-1; 11 bases agree with TRBD1. V lost 4 bases and J lost 4; bases outside the gene matches: 2. CDR3 length: 14 residues. In germline, CDR1 is LGHDT, CDR2 YNNKEL (reference sequence). CDR3 nucleotide sequence: TGTGCCAGCAGCCGGGACAGGGGGAGCACTGAAGCTTTCTTT. Amino acids: CASSRDRGSTEAFF.

CDR3 sequence: CASSYTGGYTEAFF. The DNA of the CDR3 is TGTGCCAGTAGTTATACAGGGGGCTACACTGAAGCTTTCTTT. V is TRBV19 and J is TRBJ1-1, with 9 bases fitting TRBD1. CDR1 is LNHDA, CDR2 SQIVND, per germline (reference sequence). The CDR3 spans 14 residues. Losses at the gene ends were 5 bases for V and 3 bases for J; bases not matched to a gene: 4.

The chain carries TRBV30 and TRBJ2-7, with a possible D match to TRBD2 (6 bases). V shed 6 bases and J shed 6 bases, with 9 bases lying between them. The CDR3 spans 10 residues. Germline V gives CDR1 GTSNPN, CDR2 SVGIG (reference sequence). Written as DNA, the CDR3 is TGTGCCTGTGGGGGGTTCGAGCAGTACTTC. Translating gives CACGGFEQYF.

The rearrangement links TRBV28 to TRBJ1-2; D remains unclear. The CDR3 is made up of 12 amino acids. The germline V gene has CDR1 MDHEN and CDR2 SYDVKM. The V gene lost 1 base and the J gene lost 7 bases, with 7 bases spanning the gap. The DNA of the CDR3 is TGTGCCAGCAGTTTATACGGGTCTGGCTACACCTTC. Its translation is CASSLYGSGYTF.

The V call is TRBV27, the J call TRBJ2-7; TRBD1 aligns across 10 bases. Germline V CDR1 and CDR2: MNHEY, SMNVEV (reference sequence). There are 15 residues in the CDR3. Trimming took 7 bases from V and 4 from J; bases not matched to a gene: 10. In nucleotides, the CDR3 is TGTGCCAGCAAGGCCCTTCGGACAGGGGGGTACGAGCAGTACTTC. This codes for CASKALRTGGYEQYF.

This clone has just a few counts. The V call is TRBV30, the J call TRBJ1-1; D possibly corresponds to TRBD1 (5 bases). The CDR3 extends over 13 amino acids. V shed 1 base and J shed 0 bases, with 6 bases lying between them. The V gene's germline CDR1 is GTSNPN and CDR2 SVGIG (reference sequence). The CDR3 reads CAWSEGVNTEAFF. In nucleotides, the CDR3 is TGTGCCTGGAGTGAAGGGGTGAACACTGAAGCTTTCTTT.

The chain recombines TRBV27 with TRBJ2-7, with 14 positions matching TRBD2. V trimming: 5 bases; J trimming: 12 bases; junction bases outside the gene matches: 21. In germline, CDR1 is MNHEY, CDR2 SMNVEV (reference sequence). The CDR3 loop spans 18 amino acids. The CDR3 DNA sequence: TGTGCCAGCAGTGCGGGACTAGCGGGAGTTAGGGGCCCTTATTTTGTGTACTTC. Amino acid sequence: CASSAGLAGVRGPYFVYF.

The genes are TRBV7-9 and TRBJ1-6; D not certain. Germline CDR1 and CDR2: SEHNR and FQNEAQ (reference sequence). Trimming took off 1 base at V and 8 bases at J, with 12 bases between the two ends. The CDR3 has 15 residues. CDR3 bases: TGTGCCAGCAGCTTAGTGGAGGGTGTTTATTCACCCCTCCACTTT. It encodes CASSLVEGVYSPLHF.

The V call is TRBV11-1, the J call TRBJ2-2; weak D call: TRBD2 (6 bases). CDR3 length: 16 residues. The V and J ends lost 6 bases and 0 bases respectively, with 14 bases between them. CDR1 SGHAT and CDR2 FQDESV come from the germline V gene (reference sequence). This chain's CDR3 is CASRGSWEANTGELFF. The CDR3 DNA follows: TGTGCCAGCAGAGGATCGTGGGAGGCGAACACCGGGGAGCTGTTTTTT. Looking up the rest from reference TRBV11-1 and TRBJ2-2 gives the full variable domain: EAEVAQSPRYKITEKSQAVAFWCDPISGHATLYWYRQILGQGPELLVQFQDESVVDDSQLPKDRFSAERLKGVDSTLKIQPAELGDSAMYLCASRGSWEANTGELFFGEGSRLTVL.

The chain combines TRBV12-5 with TRBJ2-3; maybe TRBD1 (6 bases). Germline V gene data show CDR1 as LGHNT and CDR2 as FRNRAP. The ends were cut back, 1 base at V and 6 bases at J, with 8 bases in the middle. CDR3 length equals 13 residues. Written as DNA, the CDR3 is TGTGCTAGTGGTTTGGCAGGGGTCGATACGCAGTATTTT. Protein sequence: CASGLAGVDTQYF.

The chain is built from TRBV28 and TRBJ2-3, with 10 bases lining up with TRBD2. The CDR3 spans 16 residues. Germline V CDR1 and CDR2: MDHEN, SYDVKM. V was pared by 4 bases and J by 4 bases, with 8 bases of the junction left unmatched. CDR3 sequence: CASSSEREGHADTQYF. The DNA of the CDR3 is TGTGCCAGCAGTTCAGAGCGGGAGGGCCACGCAGATACGCAGTATTTT. The full variable domain, rest sourced from reference TRBV28 and TRBJ2-3, is DVKVTQSSRYLVKRTGEKVFLECVQDMDHENMFWYRQDPGLGLRLIYFSYDVKMKEKGDIPEGYSVSREKKERFSLILESASTNQTSMYLCASSSEREGHADTQYFGPGTRLTVL.